This T cell receptor beta chain was captured by sequencing in a study of T-cell reconstitution after alpha-beta-depleted transplantation in children listed by TCRdb under 2016. With regard to the full study: Using TCR repertoire profiling, the study followed T-cell immune reconstitution in a quantitative way in children after TCRalphabeta/CD19-depleted allogeneic hematopoietic cell transplantation.

Turning to this clonotype: What antigen it recognizes has not been identified. Base quality data are lacking; no much larger clone is found one base away.

The library came from PCR. For sequencing, an Illumina HiSeq 2500 was employed. Molecular barcoding was employed in the preparation of TCR libraries, with unique molecular identifiers being used to normalize TCRbeta repertoire quantification. TCRdb passed the public sequencing reads through fastp at Q25 and MiXCR, retaining productive beta sequences. Duplicate CDR3 protein sequences are folded into a single record with the most common DNA and genes. In all, the sample holds some 340,000 distinct CDR3 sequences, and 10% of those were seen once. 2% to 3% of the sample is in the top ten clones. V is reduced by 7 bases and J by 2 bases, leaving a spacing of 13 bases between them. CDR1 and CDR2 are read off the germline V gene as SGHRS and YFSETQ. The CDR3 runs 15 amino acids, cysteine and phenylalanine included. This entry keeps only the CDR3 DNA: 45 bases, framed from base 1.

The material sequenced was PBMCs from the stem cell graft donor, taken from the stem cell graft. The sequence was obtained from a human donor who donated a stem cell graft to a child with acute lymphoblastic leukemia. The sequence is built from TRBV5-1 and TRBJ2-6; TRBD1 is perhaps the D gene, given 5 matching bases. The sequenced DNA: TGCGCCAGCCTCCCAGGGCTGGCTGGGGCCAACGTCCTGACTTTC. It translates to CASLPGLAGANVLTF.